Listed below are T cell receptor beta chains from one sample, sequenced in a study of shared clonotypes between healthy human individuals. Generated by immunoSEQ multiplex PCR, the TCRdb table keeps only in-frame clones and is missing some. In the table there are millions of clones, around nine tenths of which are singletons. The material sequenced was naive CD4+ T cells sorted from blood. Source of these receptors: a man younger than 35 in good health. The CDR3 runs from the conserved cysteine through the conserved F or W. A D gene is named only where the DNA matches it firmly. Size is stated for part of the rows, as once, few or many counts, or as a class when the clone is expanded.

cdr3_aa: CAIKGQPLSYEQYF; cdr3_nt: TGTGCCATCAAGGGACAACCACTATCCTACGAGCAGTACTTC; j_call: TRBJ2-7; d_call: -; clone_size: -; v_call: TRBV10-3
cdr3_aa: CASSERDFEAFF; cdr3_nt: TGTGCCAGCAGCGAGCGGGACTTTGAAGCTTTCTTT; j_call: TRBJ1-1; d_call: -; clone_size: -; v_call: TRBV5-6
cdr3_aa: CASSLGAFKTTEQFF; cdr3_nt: TGCGCCAGCAGCTTGGGAGCCTTTAAGACGACTGAGCAGTTCTTC; j_call: TRBJ2-1; d_call: -; clone_size: -; v_call: TRBV5-1
cdr3_aa: CASRLSGAQPQHF; cdr3_nt: TGTGCCAGTAGATTGTCAGGGGCTCAGCCCCAGCATTTT; j_call: TRBJ1-5; d_call: -; clone_size: -; v_call: TRBV19
cdr3_aa: CASSLGGLAGTIREQYF; cdr3_nt: TGTGCCAGCAGCTTAGGTGGACTAGCGGGGACCATACGGGAGCAGTACTTC; j_call: TRBJ2-7; d_call: TRBD2; clone_size: -; v_call: TRBV7-2
cdr3_aa: CASSKRSGDTGELFF; cdr3_nt: TGTGCCAGCAGTAAGCGGTCAGGGGACACCGGGGAGCTGTTTTTT; j_call: TRBJ2-2; d_call: -; clone_size: -; v_call: TRBV2
cdr3_aa: CAITLGRANTGELFF; cdr3_nt: TGTGCCATCACCCTGGGTAGGGCGAACACCGGGGAGCTGTTTTTT; j_call: TRBJ2-2; d_call: -; clone_size: -; v_call: TRBV10-3
cdr3_aa: CASSPQASTDTQYF; cdr3_nt: TGTGCCAGCTCACCACAGGCTAGCACAGATACGCAGTATTTT; j_call: TRBJ2-3; d_call: -; clone_size: few; v_call: TRBV18
cdr3_aa: CASSLVARESGETQYF; cdr3_nt: TGTGCCAGCAGCTTAGTTGCCAGGGAATCGGGAGAGACCCAGTACTTC; j_call: TRBJ2-5; d_call: -; clone_size: -; v_call: TRBV11-3
cdr3_aa: CASSESGNYGYTF; cdr3_nt: TGCGCCAGCAGTGAATCAGGGAACTATGGCTACACCTTC; j_call: TRBJ1-2; d_call: -; clone_size: once; v_call: TRBV25-1
cdr3_aa: CASSPGTNYEQYF; cdr3_nt: TGTGCCAGCTCACCGGGGACAAACTACGAGCAGTACTTC; j_call: TRBJ2-7; d_call: -; clone_size: -; v_call: TRBV18
cdr3_aa: CASSLEGGNTEAFF; cdr3_nt: TGCGCCAGCAGCTTGGAGGGGGGAAACACTGAAGCTTTCTTT; j_call: TRBJ1-1; d_call: -; clone_size: few; v_call: TRBV5-1
cdr3_aa: CASSLWGAANEQFF; cdr3_nt: TGCGCCAGCAGCTTGTGGGGGGCGGCCAATGAGCAGTTCTTC; j_call: TRBJ2-1; d_call: -; clone_size: -; v_call: TRBV5-1
cdr3_aa: CASRVMTYEQYF; cdr3_nt: TGTGCCAGCAGAGTCATGACCTACGAGCAGTACTTC; j_call: TRBJ2-7; d_call: -; clone_size: -; v_call: TRBV6-1
cdr3_aa: CASSLEGTGFYNEQFF; cdr3_nt: TGCGCCAGCAGCTTGGAGGGGACAGGGTTCTACAATGAGCAGTTCTTC; j_call: TRBJ2-1; d_call: TRBD1; clone_size: -; v_call: TRBV5-1
cdr3_aa: CATSFRDSLNEKLFF; cdr3_nt: TGTGCCACCAGCTTCCGGGACAGCCTAAATGAAAAACTGTTTTTT; j_call: TRBJ1-4; d_call: TRBD1; clone_size: -; v_call: TRBV15
cdr3_aa: CASRGSSVGAVYEQYF; cdr3_nt: TGTGCCAGCAGAGGCTCGTCCGTGGGGGCTGTCTACGAGCAGTACTTC; j_call: TRBJ2-7; d_call: -; clone_size: -; v_call: TRBV28
cdr3_aa: CASSFSRFATNEKLFF; cdr3_nt: TGTGCCAGCAGTTTCAGCCGATTTGCAACTAATGAAAAACTGTTTTTT; j_call: TRBJ1-4; d_call: -; clone_size: -; v_call: TRBV6-5
cdr3_aa: CASSLAPTYEQYF; cdr3_nt: TGTGCCAGCAGCTTAGCCCCGACCTACGAGCAGTACTTC; j_call: TRBJ2-7; d_call: -; clone_size: -; v_call: TRBV7-2
cdr3_aa: CASSRRSGELFF; cdr3_nt: TGTGCCAGCAGTCGGCGATCCGGGGAGCTGTTTTTT; j_call: TRBJ2-2; d_call: -; clone_size: -; v_call: TRBV6-6
cdr3_aa: CASSFQAPGGSGSETQYF; cdr3_nt: TGTGCCAGCAGCTTTCAAGCCCCGGGGGGTAGCGGGTCAGAGACCCAGTACTTC; j_call: TRBJ2-5; d_call: TRBD2; clone_size: -; v_call: TRBV11-3
cdr3_aa: CASSQEGSGPPGYF; cdr3_nt: TGCGCCAGCAGCCAAGAGGGCAGTGGGCCCCCAGGGTACTTC; j_call: TRBJ2-7; d_call: -; clone_size: -; v_call: TRBV4-1
cdr3_aa: CASRAGTGGSARGYTF; cdr3_nt: TGTGCCAGCAGGGCCGGGACAGGGGGCTCGGCGCGGGGCTACACCTTC; j_call: TRBJ1-2; d_call: TRBD1; clone_size: -; v_call: TRBV28
cdr3_aa: CASSLETPQHF; cdr3_nt: TGTGCCAGCAGTTTAGAAACGCCCCAGCATTTT; j_call: TRBJ1-5; d_call: -; clone_size: -; v_call: TRBV28
cdr3_aa: CASSVSGGAGEQYF; cdr3_nt: TGTGCCAGCAGCGTTAGCGGGGGGGCGGGGGAGCAGTACTTC; j_call: TRBJ2-7; d_call: TRBD2; clone_size: -; v_call: TRBV5-4
cdr3_aa: CAISEGRLGGSETQYF; cdr3_nt: TGTGCCATCAGTGAAGGTCGATTAGGGGGAAGCGAGACCCAGTACTTC; j_call: TRBJ2-5; d_call: -; clone_size: -; v_call: TRBV10-3
cdr3_aa: CASSIGGQGFLPSYGYTF; cdr3_nt: TGTGCCAGTAGTATAGGCGGGCAGGGATTCCTACCTTCCTATGGCTACACCTTC; j_call: TRBJ1-2; d_call: -; clone_size: -; v_call: TRBV19
cdr3_aa: CASRETGTSNYGYTF; cdr3_nt: TGTGCCAGCAGAGAGACAGGGACATCTAACTATGGCTACACCTTC; j_call: TRBJ1-2; d_call: TRBD1; clone_size: -; v_call: TRBV6-5
cdr3_aa: CASSLEDRDAFF; cdr3_nt: TGTGCCAGCAGCTTGGAAGACAGAGACGCTTTCTTT; j_call: TRBJ1-1; d_call: -; clone_size: few; v_call: TRBV5-4
cdr3_aa: CASSGGQGNTEAFF; cdr3_nt: TGCGCCAGCAGCGGAGGACAGGGGAACACTGAAGCTTTCTTT; j_call: TRBJ1-1; d_call: TRBD1; clone_size: -; v_call: TRBV5-1
cdr3_aa: CASSIEGGGNQPQHF; cdr3_nt: TGTGCCAGTAGTATAGAGGGCGGTGGCAATCAGCCCCAGCATTTT; j_call: TRBJ1-5; d_call: -; clone_size: -; v_call: TRBV19
cdr3_aa: CASSPQRSDTQYF; cdr3_nt: TGTGCCAGCAGCCCCCAAAGGTCAGATACGCAGTATTTT; j_call: TRBJ2-3; d_call: -; clone_size: -; v_call: TRBV9
cdr3_aa: CASSSWGQNNQPQHF; cdr3_nt: TGTGCCAGCAGCTCCTGGGGACAGAACAATCAGCCCCAGCATTTT; j_call: TRBJ1-5; d_call: TRBD1; clone_size: few; v_call: TRBV2
cdr3_aa: CASSGTLKGNEQFF; cdr3_nt: TGCGCCAGCAGTGGGACTCTAAAGGGCAATGAGCAGTTCTTC; j_call: TRBJ2-1; d_call: -; clone_size: once; v_call: TRBV10-1
cdr3_aa: CASSYSRTGAYGQYF; cdr3_nt: TGTGCCAGCAGTTACTCTAGGACAGGGGCCTACGGGCAGTACTTC; j_call: TRBJ2-7; d_call: TRBD1; clone_size: -; v_call: TRBV6-5
cdr3_aa: CAWTRRGSYNSPLHF; cdr3_nt: TGTGCCTGGACACGCAGGGGTTCCTATAATTCACCCCTCCACTTT; j_call: TRBJ1-6; d_call: -; clone_size: -; v_call: TRBV30
cdr3_aa: CACHPTRKSEAFF; cdr3_nt: TGTGCCTGCCACCCGACCCGAAAATCTGAAGCTTTCTTT; j_call: TRBJ1-1; d_call: -; clone_size: -; v_call: TRBV30
cdr3_aa: CASSAKTEEKLFF; cdr3_nt: TGTGCCAGCAGTGCTAAGACAGAAGAAAAACTGTTTTTT; j_call: TRBJ1-4; d_call: -; clone_size: -; v_call: TRBV25-1
cdr3_aa: CASFTSGRGSDSPLHF; cdr3_nt: TGCGCCAGCTTTACGTCGGGGAGAGGATCGGATTCACCCCTCCACTTT; j_call: TRBJ1-6; d_call: -; clone_size: -; v_call: TRBV5-1
cdr3_aa: CASSQGTGPTDTQYF; cdr3_nt: TGCGCCAGCAGCCAGGGGACAGGGCCCACAGATACGCAGTATTTT; j_call: TRBJ2-3; d_call: TRBD1; clone_size: -; v_call: TRBV4-1
cdr3_aa: CASRTRTNTGELFF; cdr3_nt: TGCGCCAGCCGGACCCGAACGAACACCGGGGAGCTGTTTTTT; j_call: TRBJ2-2; d_call: -; clone_size: -; v_call: TRBV5-1
cdr3_aa: CASDPGQGREQYF; cdr3_nt: TGTGCCAGCGATCCGGGACAGGGCCGCGAGCAGTACTTC; j_call: TRBJ2-7; d_call: TRBD1; clone_size: -; v_call: TRBV6-5
cdr3_aa: CASSLGGLYQETQYF; cdr3_nt: TGCGCCAGCAGCTTGGGGGGTCTGTACCAAGAGACCCAGTACTTC; j_call: TRBJ2-5; d_call: -; clone_size: -; v_call: TRBV5-1
cdr3_aa: CASSLLRWHGYTF; cdr3_nt: TGTGCCAGCAGTTTGTTGCGGTGGCATGGCTACACCTTC; j_call: TRBJ1-2; d_call: -; clone_size: -; v_call: TRBV28
cdr3_aa: CASSLQGTNGANVLTF; cdr3_nt: TGTGCCAGCAGCTTGCAGGGGACGAATGGGGCCAACGTCCTGACTTTC; j_call: TRBJ2-6; d_call: -; clone_size: -; v_call: TRBV5-4
cdr3_aa: CASSARGAADTQYF; cdr3_nt: TGTGCCAGCAGTGCCAGGGGGGCCGCAGATACGCAGTATTTT; j_call: TRBJ2-3; d_call: -; clone_size: -; v_call: TRBV2
cdr3_aa: CASSSDRGLSPLHF; cdr3_nt: TGTGCCAGTAGTAGCGACAGGGGTCTTTCACCCCTCCACTTT; j_call: TRBJ1-6; d_call: TRBD1; clone_size: -; v_call: TRBV19
cdr3_aa: CAISDDSPSNQPQHF; cdr3_nt: TGTGCCATTTCCGACGATTCTCCGTCCAATCAGCCCCAGCATTTT; j_call: TRBJ1-5; d_call: -; clone_size: -; v_call: TRBV6-6
cdr3_aa: CARGQGGYEQYF; cdr3_nt: TGTGCCCGGGGACAGGGAGGCTACGAGCAGTACTTC; j_call: TRBJ2-7; d_call: TRBD1; clone_size: -; v_call: TRBV30
cdr3_aa: CASSLSGSVSYEQYF; cdr3_nt: TGCGCCAGCAGCTTAAGCGGGAGCGTCTCCTACGAGCAGTACTTC; j_call: TRBJ2-7; d_call: TRBD2; clone_size: -; v_call: TRBV10-2
cdr3_aa: CASSFGLAGQETQYF; cdr3_nt: TGTGCCAGCAGCTTCGGACTAGCGGGACAAGAGACCCAGTACTTC; j_call: TRBJ2-5; d_call: TRBD2; clone_size: -; v_call: TRBV5-6
cdr3_aa: CASSRGIGPQETQYF; cdr3_nt: TGTGCCAGCAGTCGGGGGATTGGACCACAAGAGACCCAGTACTTC; j_call: TRBJ2-5; d_call: -; clone_size: -; v_call: TRBV6-5
cdr3_aa: CASSLEGQATNVLTF; cdr3_nt: TGCGCCAGCAGCTTGGAGGGACAGGCTACCAACGTCCTGACTTTC; j_call: TRBJ2-6; d_call: TRBD1; clone_size: -; v_call: TRBV5-1
cdr3_aa: CASSEGGAGYGYTF; cdr3_nt: TGCGCCAGCAGTGAAGGGGGCGCGGGCTATGGCTACACCTTC; j_call: TRBJ1-2; d_call: TRBD1; clone_size: -; v_call: TRBV10-2
cdr3_aa: CASSLFGGSPLHF; cdr3_nt: TGTGCCAGCAGTTTATTTGGGGGTTCACCCCTCCACTTT; j_call: TRBJ1-6; d_call: -; clone_size: -; v_call: TRBV27